A selection of T cell receptor beta chains follows, all from one sample in a study of blood T cell repertoires in COVID-19. Clones were read by immunoSEQ multiplex PCR, and TCRdb kept only the in-frame ones, dropping some. This sample yields about 89,000 clones, of which 70% to 85% are seen a single time; 8% to 13% belongs to the top ten. Source material: peripheral blood. These receptors all stem from a man in his 70s with acute or convalescent COVID-19. Both conserved end residues are part of each CDR3. The D gene is left open where the match is weak. Clone size is stated in some rows and not others, as once, few, many or a class when expanded.

d_call clone_size j_call cdr3_length v_call cdr3_nt cdr3_aa
. . TRBJ1-1 12 TRBV28 TGTGCCAGCTCCGGTTGGAACACTGAAGCTTTCTTT CASSGWNTEAFF
. . TRBJ2-7 14 TRBV18 TGTGCCAGCTCGGCCGGGACGGGAGCCTACGAGCAGTACTTC CASSAGTGAYEQYF
. . TRBJ1-1 13 TRBV6-5 TGTGCCAGCAGGCTAAGTTCGGACACTGAAGCTTTCTTT CASRLSSDTEAFF
TRBD1 . TRBJ1-5 16 TRBV29-1 TGCAGCGTGCAATTTCGGACAGGGGCTGGCAATCAGCCCCAGCATTTT CSVQFRTGAGNQPQHF
. . TRBJ1-1 12 TRBV29-1 TGCAGCGTACTAAAGGACAGCTCTGAAGCTTTCTTT CSVLKDSSEAFF
. . TRBJ2-5 17 TRBV7-9 TGTGCCAGCAGCTCCCCCATGGCCGGGATCTCCCAAGAGACCCAGTACTTC CASSSPMAGISQETQYF
TRBD1 once TRBJ1-5 13 TRBV30 TGTGCCTGGACCAGACAGGGCGAGGGGCCCCAGCATTTT CAWTRQGEGPQHF
. . TRBJ2-2 16 TRBV5-1 TGCGCCAGCAGCTTGGCCGCGGTAGTCTCCACCGGGGAGCTGTTTTTT CASSLAAVVSTGELFF
TRBD1 . TRBJ2-7 14 TRBV3-1/TRBV3-2 TGTGCCAGCAGCTGGCAGGGGGCGCAAGACGAGCAGTACTTC CASSWQGAQDEQYF
. once TRBJ1-1 15 TRBV9 TGTGCCTCGCGGAGGGACGGGGGGCTGGGCACTGAAGCTTTCTTT CASRRDGGLGTEAFF
. . TRBJ2-5 16 TRBV27 TGTGCCAGCAGTTTATCTGGGGGGATCGCGCAAGAGACCCAGTACTTC CASSLSGGIAQETQYF
. once TRBJ2-5 15 TRBV27 TGTGCCAGCAGAAGGAGAGGCAGCTCCCAAGAGACCCAGTACTTC CASRRRGSSQETQYF
TRBD1 . TRBJ1-5 12 TRBV28 TGTGCCAGCAGGACAGGGAATCAGCCCCAGCATTTT CASRTGNQPQHF
TRBD2 . TRBJ2-7 16 TRBV9 TGTGCCAGCAGCGAATCCGGGACTAGGTTTTCCTACGAGCAGTACTTC CASSESGTRFSYEQYF
. few TRBJ1-5 14 TRBV5-5 TGTGCCAGCAGCCGGGACATTGGGAATCAGCCCCAGCATTTT CASSRDIGNQPQHF
. . TRBJ1-1 13 TRBV3-1/TRBV3-2 TGTGCCAGCAGCGTCCGGGAGAACACTGAAGCTTTCTTT CASSVRENTEAFF
TRBD1 once TRBJ1-1 17 TRBV3-1/TRBV3-2 TGTGCCAGCAGCCAAGGGGACAGGCTCCGCATGAACACTGAAGCTTTCTTT CASSQGDRLRMNTEAFF
. . TRBJ2-7 14 TRBV6-5 TGTGCCAGCAGTCCCGGGGGGCCCCCCTACGAGCAGTACTTC CASSPGGPPYEQYF
. . TRBJ2-3 14 TRBV3-1/TRBV3-2 TGTGCCAGCAGCAAAAGCGGCAGCACAGATACGCAGTATTTT CASSKSGSTDTQYF
. . TRBJ2-3 16 TRBV4-1 TGCGCCAGCAGCCAAGAATCCCAGGGGCAGGCAGATACGCAGTATTTT CASSQESQGQADTQYF
. . TRBJ1-2 14 TRBV28 TGTGCCAGCAGTTTTGGGACACCAACAGGTGGCTACACCTTC CASSFGTPTGGYTF
. . TRBJ2-5 13 TRBV5-4 . CASTSGQQETQYF
. medium-sized TRBJ2-7 16 TRBV28 TGTGCCAGCAGTTTACGGGGAGCTTCCGGGGGCTACGAGCAGTACTTC CASSLRGASGGYEQYF
TRBD1 . TRBJ1-2 12 TRBV6-6 TGTGCCAGCAGCGGTGGACAGGGCGGCTACACCTTC CASSGGQGGYTF
. . TRBJ1-6 14 TRBV19 TGTGCCAGTACGAGGAGCTCCTATAATTCACCCCTCCACTTT CASTRSSYNSPLHF
. once TRBJ2-3 14 TRBV5-1 TGCGCCAGCAGCTTGGCGACATCTACAGATACGCAGTATTTT CASSLATSTDTQYF
. . TRBJ1-6 13 TRBV12-3/TRBV12-4 TGTGCCAGCAACATGGGCGAAGGTTCACCCCTCCACTTT CASNMGEGSPLHF
TRBD1 . TRBJ1-3 15 TRBV2 TGTGCCAGCAGTGGGGACAGGGGGTCTGGAAACACCATATATTTT CASSGDRGSGNTIYF
TRBD2 . TRBJ2-7 14 TRBV27 TGTGCCAGCAGTAAGGAGCGGGGGACCTACGAGCAGTACTTC CASSKERGTYEQYF
TRBD2 . TRBJ2-7 14 TRBV7-2 TGTGCCAGCAGCTACGGGGGGGACAATTACGAGCAGTACTTC CASSYGGDNYEQYF
. . TRBJ1-6 15 TRBV28 TGTGCCAGCAGCTCCCGCGGGGAGGTTGGGTCACCCCTCCACTTT CASSSRGEVGSPLHF
TRBD1 . TRBJ1-4 14 TRBV27 TGTGCCAGCAGCCTGACAGGGGGTAATGAAAAACTGTTTTTT CASSLTGGNEKLFF
. . TRBJ1-5 12 TRBV19 TGTGCCAGTAGTTTCGGGAATCAGCCCCAGCATTTT CASSFGNQPQHF
TRBD1 . TRBJ2-7 14 TRBV6-6 TGTGCCAGCAGTCCCACCGCAGGGGGCTCCGAGCAGTACTTC CASSPTAGGSEQYF
. . TRBJ2-2 16 TRBV28 TGTGCCAGCACCCCACTTCAGCGAGTGAACACCGGGGAGCTGTTTTTT CASTPLQRVNTGELFF
TRBD1 . TRBJ1-2 14 TRBV30 TGTGCCTGGCTGAGACAGGGGGCAGCGTATGGCTACACCTTC CAWLRQGAAYGYTF
. . TRBJ1-3 16 TRBV6-5 TGTGCCAGCAGTTACTCGGCAGGTCGATCTGGAAACACCATATATTTT CASSYSAGRSGNTIYF
TRBD1 . TRBJ1-4 15 TRBV4-1 TGCGCCAGCAGCATGCCGGGACAGGGAAATGAAAAACTGTTTTTT CASSMPGQGNEKLFF
. . TRBJ1-5 15 TRBV19 TGTGCCAGTAGTAAAGAACCCTATAGCAATCAGCCCCAGCATTTT CASSKEPYSNQPQHF
TRBD1 . TRBJ1-1 15 TRBV20-1 TGCAGTGCTAGTCCGTCGACAGGGGTGAACACTGAAGCTTTCTTT CSASPSTGVNTEAFF
. few TRBJ2-7 13 TRBV20-1 TGCAGTGCTAGTAAGGACAGCTCCTACGAGCAGTACTTC CSASKDSSYEQYF
. . TRBJ2-7 15 TRBV7-9 TGTGCCAGCAGCCCCCGCGCGGAAAGCTCCTACGAGCAGTACTTC CASSPRAESSYEQYF
TRBD1 few TRBJ1-5 17 TRBV6-2/TRBV6-3 TGTGCCAGCACCCCGGGACAGGGAACGGGTAGCAATCAGCCCCAGCATTTT CASTPGQGTGSNQPQHF
. . TRBJ2-1 17 TRBV7-3 TGTGCCAGCAGCCAACTAAGTGGGACCGCCCAGGGGAGTGAGCAGTTCTTC CASSQLSGTAQGSEQFF
TRBD1 . TRBJ1-1 13 TRBV10-2 TGCGCCAGCAGTGAGTTATGGGACAGAGAAGCTTTCTTT CASSELWDREAFF
. few TRBJ2-6 16 TRBV27 TGTGCCAGCAGTTTATCGGACACCTCTGGGGCCAACGTCCTGACTTTC CASSLSDTSGANVLTF
. . TRBJ2-5 13 TRBV7-9 TGTGCCAGCAGCTTAGGGCCTCCGGAGACCCAGTACTTC CASSLGPPETQYF
. . TRBJ2-1 16 TRBV6-6 TGTGCCAGCAGTTCAATACTCCTGGACAGCGGCAATGAGCAGTTCTTC CASSSILLDSGNEQFF
. . TRBJ1-5 15 TRBV27 TGTGCCAGCATGCTTTATAAAGCTGGTAATCAGCCCCAGCATTTT CASMLYKAGNQPQHF
TRBD2 . TRBJ2-7 16 TRBV19 TGTGCCAGTAGTAAACCCGGGCTAGCGGGAAGCTACGAGCAGTACTTC CASSKPGLAGSYEQYF
TRBD1 . TRBJ1-4 13 TRBV7-9 TGTGCCAGCAGCTTAGAACAGGGGGAAAAACTGTTTTTT CASSLEQGEKLFF
TRBD2 . TRBJ2-2 15 TRBV9 TGTGCCAGCAGCGCCTTAGCGGGAGCAACCGGGGAGCTGTTTTTT CASSALAGATGELFF
TRBD1 . TRBJ2-7 13 TRBV29-1 TGCAGCGCCCAAAGGGGGCGCGGGTACGAGCAGTACTTC CSAQRGRGYEQYF
. . TRBJ2-7 14 TRBV5-1 TGCGCCAGCAGCTTCTCAGGGGTGAACTACGAGCAGTACTTC CASSFSGVNYEQYF
. . TRBJ2-3 13 TRBV7-2 TGTGCCAGCAGCACCTTCAGGGTAGATACGCAGTATTTT CASSTFRVDTQYF
TRBD2 once TRBJ2-3 16 TRBV7-6 TGTGCCAGCAGCTTAGGCAGCGGGGGGTTTGCGGATACGCAGTATTTT CASSLGSGGFADTQYF
. . TRBJ1-3 15 TRBV11-2 TGTGCCAGCAGCTTATTTGGGGGCGCGGGAAACACCATATATTTT CASSLFGGAGNTIYF
TRBD2 . TRBJ2-5 14 TRBV3-1/TRBV3-2 TGTGCCAGCAGCCAAGTCACTAGCGGAGAGACCCAGTACTTC CASSQVTSGETQYF
. . TRBJ1-2 14 TRBV7-2 TGTGCCAGCAGCCCCTACAGGGAGGGCTATGGCTACACCTTC CASSPYREGYGYTF